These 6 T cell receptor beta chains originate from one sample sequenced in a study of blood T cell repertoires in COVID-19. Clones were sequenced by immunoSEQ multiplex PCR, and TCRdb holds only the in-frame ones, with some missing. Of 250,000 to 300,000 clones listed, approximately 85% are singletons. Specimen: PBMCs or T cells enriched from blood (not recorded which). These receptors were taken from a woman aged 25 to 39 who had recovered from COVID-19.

The CDR3 loop is CASSPGTGRVATNEKLFF. Written as DNA, the CDR3 is TGTGCCAGCAGTCCAGGGACAGGGAGGGTAGCTACTAATGAAAAACTGTTTTTT. The V call is TRBV28, the J call TRBJ1-4; 9 bases agree with TRBD1. Germline values: CDR1 MDHEN, CDR2 SYDVKM. The junction had 12 bases not matched to a gene; V was cut back by 5 bases and J by 2 bases. The CDR3 totals 18 residues.

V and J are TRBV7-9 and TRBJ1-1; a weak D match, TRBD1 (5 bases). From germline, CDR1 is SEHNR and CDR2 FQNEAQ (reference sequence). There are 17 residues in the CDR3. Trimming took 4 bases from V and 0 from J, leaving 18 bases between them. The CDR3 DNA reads TGTGCCAGCAGCTCCAGCGGGGGTCGCCCCATGAACACTGAAGCTTTCTTT. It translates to CASSSSGGRPMNTEAFF.

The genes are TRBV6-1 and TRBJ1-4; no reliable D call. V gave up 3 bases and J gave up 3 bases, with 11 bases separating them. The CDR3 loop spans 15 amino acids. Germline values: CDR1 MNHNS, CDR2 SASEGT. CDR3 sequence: CASSDGSVANEKLFF. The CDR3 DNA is TGTGCCAGCAGTGACGGGTCGGTCGCTAATGAAAAACTGTTTTTT.

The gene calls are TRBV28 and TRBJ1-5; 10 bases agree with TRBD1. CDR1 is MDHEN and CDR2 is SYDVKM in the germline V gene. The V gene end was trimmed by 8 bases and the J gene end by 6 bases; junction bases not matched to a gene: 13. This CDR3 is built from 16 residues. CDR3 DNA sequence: TGTGCCAGCCTGCTGGGGGACAGGGGTCTCGGTCAGCCCCAGCATTTT. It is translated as CASLLGDRGLGQPQHF.

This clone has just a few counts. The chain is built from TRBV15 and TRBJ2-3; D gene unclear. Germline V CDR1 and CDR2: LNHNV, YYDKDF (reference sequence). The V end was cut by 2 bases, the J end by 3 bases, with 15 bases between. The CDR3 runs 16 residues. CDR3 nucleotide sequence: TGTGCCACCAGCAGATTGGAGCCATTAGCAACAGATACGCAGTATTTT. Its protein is CATSRLEPLATDTQYF.

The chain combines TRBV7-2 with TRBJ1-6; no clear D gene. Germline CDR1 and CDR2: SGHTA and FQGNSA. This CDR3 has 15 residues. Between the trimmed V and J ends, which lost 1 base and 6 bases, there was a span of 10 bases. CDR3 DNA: TGTGCCAGCAGCTTAGGGCCAATGATTAATTCACCCCTCCACTTT. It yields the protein CASSLGPMINSPLHF.